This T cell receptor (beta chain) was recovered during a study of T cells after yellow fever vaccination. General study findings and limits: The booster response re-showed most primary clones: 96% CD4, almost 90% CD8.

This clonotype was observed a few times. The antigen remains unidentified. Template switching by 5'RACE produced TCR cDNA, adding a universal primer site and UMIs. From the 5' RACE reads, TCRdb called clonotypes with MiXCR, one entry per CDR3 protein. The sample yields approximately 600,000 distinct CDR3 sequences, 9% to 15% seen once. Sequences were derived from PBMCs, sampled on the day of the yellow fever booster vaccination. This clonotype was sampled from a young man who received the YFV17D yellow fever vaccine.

The CDR3 DNA follows: TGTGCCATCAGTCTAGGAATTGTTGAACAAGAGACCCAGTACTTC. Translation gives CAISLGIVEQETQYF. The chain uses TRBV10-3 and TRBJ2-5; D ambiguous. Germline V CDR1 and CDR2: ENHRY, SYGVKD. The V end lost 5 bases, the J end lost 2 bases, and 15 bases lay between the germline ends. CDR3 length: 15 amino acids.